These 8 T cell receptor beta chains came from one sample sequenced in a study of blood T cell repertoires in COVID-19. Clones were sequenced by immunoSEQ multiplex PCR, and TCRdb holds only the in-frame ones, with some missing. The table records some 270,000 clones, around 87% of them present only once. The sample taken for sequencing was peripheral blood. The receptors stem from a woman between 55 and 75 years old with COVID-19, enrolled during active disease.

The V gene is TRBV15, the J gene TRBJ1-1; the D gene is possibly TRBD1 (6 bases). Germline V gene lookup returns CDR1 LNHNV and CDR2 YYDKDF (reference sequence). The CDR3 extends over 14 amino acids. Trimming cost V 3 bases and J 5 bases, with 13 bases left between them. CDR3 protein: CATSSADRRTEAFF. As DNA, the CDR3 is TGTGCCACCAGCAGCGCCGACAGGCGAACTGAAGCTTTCTTT.

The chain couples TRBV9 to TRBJ1-5; tentative D call: TRBD1 (6 bases). The germline V gene has CDR1 SGDLS and CDR2 YYNGEE. V was trimmed by 3 bases and J by 5 bases, leaving 15 bases between them. This CDR3 has 15 amino acids. The CDR3 loop is CASSAGQDRDQPQHF. In DNA form, the CDR3 reads TGTGCCAGCAGCGCGGGCCAGGACAGAGATCAGCCCCAGCATTTT.

The chain couples TRBV30 to TRBJ2-2, with D possibly matching TRBD2 (5 bases). The CDR3 extends over 14 amino acids. Trimming removed 4 bases at V and 0 bases at J, with 9 bases between. Germline values: CDR1 GTSNPN, CDR2 SVGIG (reference sequence). The chain's CDR3 is CAWKRFPNTGELFF. CDR3 in DNA: TGTGCCTGGAAGCGGTTTCCGAACACCGGGGAGCTGTTTTTT.

V is TRBV5-1 and J is TRBJ2-5, with 7 bases that match TRBD1. The CDR3 loop spans 17 amino acids. Germline V CDR1 and CDR2: SGHRS, YFSETQ. The J segment lost 1 base and the V segment lost 0 bases, leaving 9 bases of the junction unmatched. CDR3 region: CASSLVTGTTTQETQYF. CDR3 sequence (DNA): TGCGCCAGCAGCTTGGTGACAGGGACGACGACCCAAGAGACCCAGTACTTC.

The chain is built from TRBV18 and TRBJ2-2; D uncertain. The CDR3 totals 14 residues. Germline V gene sequence: CDR1 KGHSH, CDR2 LQKENI. V shed 0 bases and J shed 2 bases, with 4 bases lying between them. Here the CDR3 DNA reads TGTGCCAGCTCACCACCCAGTAACACCGGGGAGCTGTTTTTT. It specifies CASSPPSNTGELFF.

The chain uses TRBV21-1 and TRBJ1-2. TRBV21-1 is an annotated pseudogene. The CDR3 has 13 residues. This CDR3 reads CASSKTLYYGYTF. In DNA form, the CDR3 reads TGTGCCAGCAGCAAGACTTTGTACTATGGCTACACCTTC.

The chain recombines TRBV19 with TRBJ2-7; D is perhaps TRBD2 (5 bases). CDR3 size: 13 residues. V was shortened by 3 bases and J by 6 bases, with 12 bases between the two germline ends. Germline V gives CDR1 LNHDA, CDR2 SQIVND (reference sequence). The chain's CDR3 is CASSIKGSAEQYF. The CDR3 DNA reads as TGTGCCAGTAGTATTAAAGGTAGCGCCGAGCAGTACTTC.

The V and J genes are TRBV4-3 and TRBJ2-3; D perhaps matches TRBD2 (5 bases). The ends were cut back, 0 bases at V and 1 base at J, with 11 bases in the middle. The germline V gene has CDR1 LGHNA and CDR2 YSLEER. The CDR3 is made up of 16 amino acids. The CDR3 sequence: CASSQDRAARTDTQYF. In DNA form, the CDR3 reads TGCGCCAGCAGCCAAGACAGAGCGGCACGCACAGATACGCAGTATTTT.